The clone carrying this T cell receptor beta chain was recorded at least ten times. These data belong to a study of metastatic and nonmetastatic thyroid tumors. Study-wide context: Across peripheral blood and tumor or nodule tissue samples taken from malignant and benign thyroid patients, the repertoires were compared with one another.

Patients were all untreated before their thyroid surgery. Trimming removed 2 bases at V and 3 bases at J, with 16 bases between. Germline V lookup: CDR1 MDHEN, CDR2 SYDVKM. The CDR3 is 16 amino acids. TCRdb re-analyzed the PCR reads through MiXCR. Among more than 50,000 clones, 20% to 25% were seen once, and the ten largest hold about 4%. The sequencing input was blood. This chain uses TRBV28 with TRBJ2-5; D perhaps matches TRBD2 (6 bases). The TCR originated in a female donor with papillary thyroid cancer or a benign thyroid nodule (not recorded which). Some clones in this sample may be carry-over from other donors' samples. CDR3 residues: CASSLGGAGFKETQYF. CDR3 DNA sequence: TGTGCCAGCAGTTTAGGGGGAGCGGGTTTTAAAGAGACCCAGTACTTC.